The 11 T cell receptor beta chains presented below share a single source sample, sequenced in a study of blood T cells in healthy people across ages. A J-beta primer mix and a sample-barcoded 5' primer were used in a second PCR of roughly 7 to 12 cycles. TCRdb analysed the 5' RACE reads with MiXCR anew, one entry per CDR3 protein. Of 550,000 to 650,000 distinct CDR3 sequences listed, about 30% are singletons. What was sequenced was blood. The receptors originated from an elderly woman in good health.

In its sample, this clonotype was seen many times. V gene TRBV7-2 combines with J gene TRBJ1-1; D call uncertain. Germline V gene sequence: CDR1 SGHTA, CDR2 FQGNSA. V gave up 1 base and J gave up 5 bases, with 14 bases separating them. This CDR3 contains 15 residues. CDR3 coding DNA: TGTGCCAGCAGCTTAGGACGGGGTATTGCGACTGAAGCTTTCTTT. Translated: CASSLGRGIATEAFF.

A few counts support this clonotype. This chain links TRBV28 with TRBJ2-1, with 11 bases lining up with TRBD1. The J call is in doubt because the DNA end fits TRBJ2-7 better. The CDR3 extends over 15 amino acids. Looked up from germline, CDR1 is MDHEN and CDR2 is SYDVKM. The CDR3 loop is CASGKSGTGGYEQYF. CDR3 sequence (DNA): TGTGCCAGCGGGAAATCCGGGACAGGGGGTTACGAGCAGTACTTC.

This clonotype was picked up many times. The J gene is TRBJ2-3, the V gene TRBV9; no firm D call. Trimming left V 0 bases short and J 0 bases short, with 14 bases between. CDR1 is SGDLS, CDR2 YYNGEE, per germline. There are 17 residues in the CDR3. The CDR3 protein is CASSVGISDVSTDTQYF. The CDR3 coding sequence is TGTGCCAGCAGCGTAGGAATTAGTGATGTCAGCACAGATACGCAGTATTTT. The whole variable domain, remainder taken from reference TRBV9 and TRBJ2-3, is DSGVTQTPKHLITATGQRVTLRCSPRSGDLSVYWYQQSLDQGLQFLIQYYNGEERAKGNILERFSAQQFPDLHSELNLSSLELGDSALYFCASSVGISDVSTDTQYFGPGTRLTVL.

This clonotype was seen ten or more times. The CDR3 DNA follows: TGTGCCAGCACCAATAAGGAGTTTAGCAATCAGCCCCAGCATTTT. Its protein is CASTNKEFSNQPQHF. This chain connects TRBV6-2 or TRBV6-3 to TRBJ1-5; D is ambiguous. The CDR3 contains 15 residues. From germline, CDR1 is MNHEY and CDR2 SVGEGT. Trimming pared 7 bases from V and 0 bases from J, leaving 13 bases between.

This clonotype was counted at least ten times. The rearrangement joins TRBV20-1 to TRBJ2-1; 8 bases map to TRBD2. This CDR3 comprises 15 residues. The germline gives CDR1 DFQATT, CDR2 SNEGSKA (reference sequence). J gave up 6 bases and V 8 bases, and 15 bases lay outside the gene matches. CDR3 amino acids: CSSTLPGLALNEQFF. The CDR3 coding sequence is TGCAGTTCGACCCTCCCAGGACTAGCCCTCAATGAGCAGTTCTTC.

This clonotype was counted a few times. The gene calls are TRBV3-1 and TRBJ2-7, with 11 bases identical to TRBD2. Germline V gene data show CDR1 as LGHDT and CDR2 as YNNKEL (reference sequence). This CDR3 is 15 amino acids long. The J segment lost 5 bases and the V segment lost 1 base, leaving 4 bases of the junction unmatched. The DNA for the CDR3 is TGTGCCAGCAGCCAAGCGCTAGCGGGGGGCGACGAGCAGTACTTC. Translation gives CASSQALAGGDEQYF.

The J gene is TRBJ1-5, the V gene TRBV4-1, with D uncertain. This CDR3 region has 16 residues. Germline V lookup: CDR1 MGHRA, CDR2 YSYEKL. V lost 0 bases and J 2 bases, leaving 11 bases between the germline ends. Here the CDR3 reads CASSQDGGIGNQPQHF. DNA for the CDR3: TGCGCCAGCAGCCAAGATGGAGGAATCGGCAATCAGCCCCAGCATTTT.

There are many counts of this clonotype. V is TRBV20-1 and J is TRBJ2-3; D call uncertain. The ends were cut back, 3 bases at V and 6 bases at J, with 10 bases in the middle. Germline loops: CDR1 DFQATT, CDR2 SNEGSKA (reference sequence). The CDR3 is 12 residues long. The DNA for the CDR3 is TGCAGTGCTAGTCGTGACGGCGATACGCAGTATTTT. Amino acids: CSASRDGDTQYF.

This clonotype was detected ten times or more. A read error may be the cause here, since a much bigger clone is one base away. The J gene is TRBJ2-7, the V gene TRBV7-2; TRBD1 is a possible D gene (6 bases). Trimming left V 7 bases short and J 7 bases short, with 20 bases between. This CDR3 contains 14 residues. Germline CDR1 and CDR2: SGHTA and FQGNSA. The CDR3 loop reads CASTWRPGDNEQYF. CDR3 coding DNA: TGTGCCAGCACGTGGCGCCCCGGGGACAATGAGCAGTACTTC.

The chain employs TRBV7-3 and TRBJ1-1; possibly TRBD1 for D (5 bases). Deletions cut 5 bases from V and 1 base from J, with 11 bases between. CDR1 SGHTA and CDR2 FQGTGA come from the germline V gene. This CDR3 has 14 amino acids. This CDR3 reads CASSTGTENTEAFF. DNA of the CDR3: TGTGCCAGCAGCACGGGGACGGAGAACACTGAAGCTTTCTTT.

This clonotype was observed many times. This chain's CDR3 is CASSNHRQGRMNTQYF. The CDR3 DNA reads as TGTGCCAGCAGCAACCACCGACAGGGAAGGATGAATACGCAGTATTTT. The chain couples TRBV21-1 to TRBJ2-3; TRBD1, the table's D call, lacks a check against the DNA. TRBV21-1 is termed a pseudogene. The CDR3 contains 16 residues.